One sample yielded the 24 T cell receptor beta chains listed below, sequenced in a study of human T cells and chemical hapten exposure. Time point indicated: patch test 1, 2 weeks after DPC sensitization. The treatment is: therapeutic diphenylcyclopropenone sensitization with weekly scalp DPC. Via MiXCR, TCRdb re-called the RACE reads, giving one row per CDR3 protein. In the table there are approximately 70,000 distinct CDR3 sequences, around 9.5% of which are singletons. Sequences were derived from whole blood, sampled in connection with sensitization to the hapten diphenylcyclopropenone (DPC). These receptors all stem from a middle-aged woman with alopecia areata. Some clones in this sample may be carry-over from other donors' samples.

This clonotype was detected ten times or more. CDR3: CSATTENTEAFF. DNA of the CDR3: TGCAGTGCTACGACGGAGAACACTGAAGCTTTCTTT. V is TRBV20-1 and J is TRBJ1-1; no firm D call. The germline V and J ends were trimmed by 4 bases and 1 base, with 7 bases remaining between them. The V gene's germline CDR1 is DFQATT and CDR2 SNEGSKA (reference sequence). CDR3 size: 12 residues.

This sequence joins TRBV4-1 and TRBJ1-2; D is possibly TRBD1 (6 bases). Germline V lookup: CDR1 MGHRA, CDR2 YSYEKL. V was trimmed by 4 bases and J by 1 base, leaving 19 bases between them. The CDR3 sequence is 17 residues long. The CDR3 DNA reads as TGCGCCAGCAGCCGAGAAGATGGGACAAGGCTTAACTATGGCTACACCTTC. This translates into CASSREDGTRLNYGYTF.

The table lists this clonotype with many counts. The chain couples TRBV4-3 to TRBJ1-2, with 8 nucleotides matching TRBD1. V lost 0 bases, J lost 6 bases, and 15 bases stayed unmatched. This CDR3 comprises 18 residues. Germline-derived CDR1 and CDR2 are LGHNA and YSLEER. CDR3 DNA: TGCGCCAGCAGCCAAGATCCCGGGACAGGCGGGGGCAAAAATGGCTACACCTTC. Protein sequence: CASSQDPGTGGGKNGYTF.

The sample holds many counts of this clonotype. This chain uses TRBV6-2 or TRBV6-3 with TRBJ1-1; D gene uncertain. Germline CDR1 is MNHEY and CDR2 is SVGEGT. CDR3 length equals 14 residues. Trimming pared 3 bases from V and 6 bases from J, leaving 14 bases between. The CDR3 region has the DNA TGTGCCAGCAGTTATTTGGGCCTCGCCGCTGAAGCTTTCTTT. It encodes CASSYLGLAAEAFF.

Only a few counts were recorded for this clonotype. The chain joins TRBV7-2 to TRBJ2-7, with D uncertain. The CDR3 covers 14 residues. Looked up from germline, CDR1 is SGHTA and CDR2 is FQGNSA. The germline V and J ends were trimmed by 1 base and 2 bases, with 9 bases remaining between them. The CDR3 loop reads CASSLEAQAYEQYF. The CDR3 DNA reads TGTGCCAGCAGCTTAGAGGCCCAAGCCTACGAGCAGTACTTC.

This clonotype was observed at least ten times. The chain links TRBV29-1 to TRBJ1-2; no firm D call. CDR1 and CDR2 (germline): SQVTM, ANQGSEA. With 6 bases removed from V and 2 bases from J, the gap between germline ends came to 7 bases. The CDR3 is made up of 11 amino acids. CDR3 DNA: TGCAGCGTCGTCGAGAACTATGGCTACACCTTC. This encodes CSVVENYGYTF.

Remarks on this clonotype: This clone may be a read error of a much larger clone one base away. The chain carries TRBV30 and TRBJ1-2; no clear D gene. The CDR3 has 15 amino acids. V dropped 0 bases and J dropped 0 bases, with 11 bases sitting between them. CDR1 and CDR2 (germline): GTSNPN, SVGIG (reference sequence). The CDR3, as DNA: TGTGCCTGGAGTGTCCAAGACGTAGCTAACTATGGCTACACCTTC. Amino acid sequence: CAWSVQDVANYGYTF.

This clonotype was picked up many times. The chain employs TRBV6-6 and TRBJ2-3, with TRBD2 matching over 10 bases. In germline, CDR1 is MNHNY, CDR2 SVGAGI (reference sequence). CDR3 length equals 15 residues. J was trimmed by 1 base and V by 8 bases; bases with no gene match: 6. CDR3 sequence: CASRPAGGGTDTQYF. The DNA for the CDR3 is TGTGCCAGCCGCCCAGCGGGGGGGGGCACAGATACGCAGTATTTT.

This clonotype was observed a few times. The rearrangement links TRBV20-1 to TRBJ1-5; 8 bases map to TRBD1. Unmatched junction bases numbered 12, after V lost 6 bases and J lost 5 bases. Germline CDR1 and CDR2: DFQATT and SNEGSKA (reference sequence). The CDR3 loop spans 15 amino acids. The CDR3 DNA sequence: TGCAGTGCAAATCGCCCGGACAGGGAAGATCAGCCCCAGCATTTT. This gives the protein CSANRPDREDQPQHF.

Many counts were recorded for this clonotype. The chain carries TRBV11-2 and TRBJ2-7; D remains unclear. Trimming took 2 bases from V and 0 from J, leaving 23 bases between them. The CDR3 sequence is 19 residues long. CDR1 SGHAT and CDR2 FQNNGV come from the germline V gene. The CDR3 is CASSLKLGSDGVSSYEQYF. CDR3 coding DNA: TGTGCCAGCAGCTTAAAATTGGGCTCCGACGGCGTAAGCTCCTACGAGCAGTACTTC.

This chain joins TRBV20-1 and TRBJ2-5, with D unresolved. The CDR3 covers 12 residues. The V end was cut by 3 bases, the J end by 3 bases, with 8 bases between. Germline V gives CDR1 DFQATT, CDR2 SNEGSKA (reference sequence). The DNA of the CDR3 is TGCAGTGCTAGTGACGGTAAAGAGACCCAGTACTTC. Translating it yields CSASDGKETQYF.

The chain couples TRBV18 to TRBJ1-6, with a possible D match to TRBD1 (6 bases). Trimming cost V 5 bases and J 7 bases, with 9 bases left between them. This CDR3 region has 13 residues. CDR1 and CDR2 (germline): KGHSH, LQKENI. The CDR3 DNA reads TGTGCCAGCTCAAGGGGGTTGAATTCACCCCTCCACTTT. This encodes CASSRGLNSPLHF.

This clonotype occurred many times. The chain links TRBV9 to TRBJ2-1; 8 bases align to TRBD1. Per the germline V gene, CDR1 is SGDLS and CDR2 is YYNGEE. The CDR3 covers 15 residues. J lost 9 bases, V lost 0 bases, and 8 bases had no gene match. The CDR3 spells CASSVDGQGFGEQFF. The CDR3 nucleotides are TGTGCCAGCAGCGTAGATGGACAGGGTTTCGGTGAGCAGTTCTTC.

This clonotype was seen at least ten times. The chain carries TRBV6-4 and TRBJ2-1; TRBD2 matches 8 bases. Germline V CDR1 and CDR2: MRHNA, SNTAGT. Trimming took 5 bases from V and 7 from J; bases not matched to a gene: 10. The CDR3 covers 15 residues. CDR3 nucleotide sequence: TGTGCCAGCAGTCCTTATACGGGGGGGGTAAATGAGCAGTTCTTC. Encoded protein: CASSPYTGGVNEQFF.

This clonotype has at least ten counts. The CDR3 DNA reads as TGTGCCAGCAGGGATAGCGGCCCTGAAGCTTTCTTT. This encodes CASRDSGPEAFF. The chain is built from TRBV7-2 and TRBJ1-1; D is uncertain. The CDR3 is made up of 12 amino acids. The germline gives CDR1 SGHTA, CDR2 FQGNSA. V was cut by 6 bases and J by 6 bases, with 11 bases left in between.

This clonotype showed up many times. The chain links TRBV2 to TRBJ2-7; TRBD2 might be the D (6 bases). Between the trimmed V and J ends, which lost 7 bases and 5 bases, there was a span of 18 bases. In germline, CDR1 is SNHLY, CDR2 FYNNEI. The length of the CDR3 is 14 residues. DNA for the CDR3: TGTGCCAGCATTTTAACTGTCGGGGGAGACGAGCAGTACTTC. Its protein is CASILTVGGDEQYF.

There are many counts of this clonotype. The chain joins TRBV6-2 or TRBV6-3 to TRBJ1-2, with D unresolved. This CDR3 has 12 residues. Germline V gene data show CDR1 as MNHEY and CDR2 as SVGEGT. Trimming pared 4 bases from V and 2 bases from J, leaving 5 bases between. This chain's CDR3 is CASSSPNYGYTF. The CDR3 bases are TGTGCCAGCAGTTCCCCGAACTATGGCTACACCTTC.

The chain recombines TRBV7-2 with TRBJ2-1, with TRBD1 identical over 9 bases. The CDR3 runs 14 residues. Unmatched junction bases numbered 6, after V lost 5 bases and J lost 7 bases. Germline assignment: CDR1 SGHTA and CDR2 FQGNSA. The CDR3 DNA reads as TGTGCCAGCAGCCGTTTACAGGGGGCAAATGAGCAGTTCTTC. It translates to CASSRLQGANEQFF.

This clonotype was recorded at least ten times. This sequence joins TRBV7-6 and TRBJ2-2, with no clear D. In germline, CDR1 is SGHVS, CDR2 FNYEAQ. V was trimmed by 5 bases and J by 4 bases, leaving 14 bases between them. The CDR3 covers 15 residues. The CDR3 coding sequence is TGTGCCAGCAGCCAGGACGGCGGCGTCACCGGGGAGCTGTTTTTT. Residues: CASSQDGGVTGELFF.

This clonotype was recorded only once. A much bigger clone sits one base away, suggesting this may be a read error. The chain recombines TRBV4-3 with TRBJ2-7; 10 bases are shared with TRBD1. This CDR3 is built from 16 residues. The V gene's germline CDR1 is LGHNA and CDR2 YSLEER. The CDR3 nucleotides read TGCACCAGCAGCCAGGGACAGGGGAAGGGAAGCTACGAGCAGTACTTC. Translated: CTSSQGQGKGSYEQYF.

This clonotype was recorded many times. V usage is TRBV28 and J usage is TRBJ1-1, with a possible D match to TRBD1 (5 bases). Looked up from germline, CDR1 is MDHEN and CDR2 is SYDVKM. The CDR3 has 11 amino acids. V was cut by 3 bases and J by 8 bases, with 7 bases left in between. The CDR3, as DNA: TGTGCCAGCAGTTTGGGGCGCGAAGCTTTCTTT. It is translated as CASSLGREAFF.

This clonotype was counted between two and nine times. This CDR3 reads CASSYSRGEGTQYF. The CDR3 DNA sequence: TGTGCCAGCAGTTACTCGAGGGGGGAAGGGACCCAGTACTTC. The chain couples TRBV6-5 to TRBJ2-5; D may match TRBD1 or TRBD2 (6 bases each). CDR1 is MNHEY, CDR2 SVGAGI, per germline. Trimming shortened V by 0 bases and J by 7 bases, and 12 bases separated the two germline ends. The CDR3 consists of 14 residues.

The table lists this clonotype with many counts. This chain joins TRBV2 and TRBJ2-1; D ambiguous. This CDR3 spans 12 amino acids. V dropped 8 bases and J dropped 9 bases, with 14 bases sitting between them. Germline CDR1 and CDR2: SNHLY and FYNNEI. The DNA for the CDR3 is TGTGCCAGCCGAGCCGCCACGGCTGAGCAGTTCTTC. Its translation: CASRAATAEQFF.

This clonotype was picked up a small number of times. The J gene is TRBJ2-1, the V gene TRBV29-1, with D possibly matching TRBD1 (5 bases). Germline V CDR1 and CDR2: SQVTM, ANQGSEA. Trimming removed 3 bases from V and 7 bases from J, with 10 bases in between. The CDR3 contains 12 residues. The CDR3 DNA reads as TGCAGCGTTGAGGGGCTAGTGAATGAGCAGTTCTTC. Its protein product is CSVEGLVNEQFF.